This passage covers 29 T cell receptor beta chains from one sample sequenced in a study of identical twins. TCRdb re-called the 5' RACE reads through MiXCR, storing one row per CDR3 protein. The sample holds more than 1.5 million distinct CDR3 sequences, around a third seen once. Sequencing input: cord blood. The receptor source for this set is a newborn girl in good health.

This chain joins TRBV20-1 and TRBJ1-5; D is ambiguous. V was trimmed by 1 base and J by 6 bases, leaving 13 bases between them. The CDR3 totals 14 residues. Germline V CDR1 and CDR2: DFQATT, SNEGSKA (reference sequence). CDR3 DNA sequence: TGCAGTGCTAGAGTAAAGTTAGTGGCTCAGCCCCAGCATTTT. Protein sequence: CSARVKLVAQPQHF.

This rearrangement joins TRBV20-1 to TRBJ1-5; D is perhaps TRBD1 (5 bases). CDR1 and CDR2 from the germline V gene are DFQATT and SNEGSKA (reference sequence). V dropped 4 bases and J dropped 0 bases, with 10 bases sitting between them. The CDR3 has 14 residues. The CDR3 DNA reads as TGCAGTGCTATCGGAGGACATAGCAATCAGCCCCAGCATTTT. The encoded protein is CSAIGGHSNQPQHF.

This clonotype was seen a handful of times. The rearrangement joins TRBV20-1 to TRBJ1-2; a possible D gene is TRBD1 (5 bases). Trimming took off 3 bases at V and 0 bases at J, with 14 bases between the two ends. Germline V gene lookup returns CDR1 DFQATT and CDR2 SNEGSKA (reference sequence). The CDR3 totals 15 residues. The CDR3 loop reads CSASDGRGANYGYTF. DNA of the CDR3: TGCAGTGCTAGTGATGGTCGGGGGGCTAACTATGGCTACACCTTC.

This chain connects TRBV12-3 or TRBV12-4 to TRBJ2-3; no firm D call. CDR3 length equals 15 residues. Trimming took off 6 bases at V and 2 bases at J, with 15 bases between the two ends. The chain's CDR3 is CASSFPIDNTDTQYF. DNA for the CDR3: TGTGCCAGCAGCTTCCCTATAGATAACACAGATACGCAGTATTTT.

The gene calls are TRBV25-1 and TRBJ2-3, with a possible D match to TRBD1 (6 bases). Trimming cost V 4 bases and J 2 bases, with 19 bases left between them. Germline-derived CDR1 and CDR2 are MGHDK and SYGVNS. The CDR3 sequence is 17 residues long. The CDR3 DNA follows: TGTGCCAGCAGTGCTTCCCATCCGGGACACTTCACAGATACGCAGTATTTT. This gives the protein CASSASHPGHFTDTQYF.

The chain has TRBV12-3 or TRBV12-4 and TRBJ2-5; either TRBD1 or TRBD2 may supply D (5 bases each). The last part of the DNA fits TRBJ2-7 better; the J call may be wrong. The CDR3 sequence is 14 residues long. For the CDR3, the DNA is TGTGCCAGCAGAATCTCGGGACGGGGTTACGAGCAGTACTTC. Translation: CASRISGRGYEQYF.

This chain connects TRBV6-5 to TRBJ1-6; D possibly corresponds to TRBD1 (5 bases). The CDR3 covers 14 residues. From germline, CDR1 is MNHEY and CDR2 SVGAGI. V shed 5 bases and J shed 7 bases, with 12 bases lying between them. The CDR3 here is CASSPQVENSPLHF. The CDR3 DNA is TGTGCCAGCAGTCCACAGGTTGAGAATTCACCCCTCCACTTT.

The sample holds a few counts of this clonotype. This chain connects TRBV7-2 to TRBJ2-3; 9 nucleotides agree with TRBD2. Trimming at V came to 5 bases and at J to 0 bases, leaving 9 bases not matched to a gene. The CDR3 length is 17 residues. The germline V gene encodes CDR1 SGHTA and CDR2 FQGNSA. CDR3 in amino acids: CASSGASGRLSTDTQYF. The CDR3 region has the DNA TGTGCCAGCAGCGGGGCCAGCGGGAGGCTGAGCACAGATACGCAGTATTTT. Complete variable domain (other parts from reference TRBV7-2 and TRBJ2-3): GAGVSQSPSNKVTEKGKDVELRCDPISGHTALYWYRQSLGQGLEFLIYFQGNSAPDKSGLPSDRFSAERTGGSVSTLTIQRTQQEDSAVYLCASSGASGRLSTDTQYFGPGTRLTVL.

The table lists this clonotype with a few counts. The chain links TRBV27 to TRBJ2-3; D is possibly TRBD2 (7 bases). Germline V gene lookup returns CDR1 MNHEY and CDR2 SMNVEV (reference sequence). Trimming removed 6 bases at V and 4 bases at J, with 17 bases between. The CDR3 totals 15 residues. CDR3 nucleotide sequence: TGTGCCAGCAGCCCCTTGGGGGGGCGTCCAGATACGCAGTATTTT. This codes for CASSPLGGRPDTQYF.

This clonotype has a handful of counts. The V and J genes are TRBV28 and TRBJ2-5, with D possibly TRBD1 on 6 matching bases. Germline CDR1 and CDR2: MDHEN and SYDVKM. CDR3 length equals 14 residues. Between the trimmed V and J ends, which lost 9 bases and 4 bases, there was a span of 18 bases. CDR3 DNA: TGTGCCAGTTTAGGTGGACAGCCTTCAGAGACCCAGTACTTC. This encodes CASLGGQPSETQYF.

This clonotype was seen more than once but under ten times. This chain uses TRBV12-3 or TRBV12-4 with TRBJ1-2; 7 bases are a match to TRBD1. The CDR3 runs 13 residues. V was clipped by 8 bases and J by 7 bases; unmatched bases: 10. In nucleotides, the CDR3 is TGTGCCAGCTACCTTGAGGGGGCCGGTGGCTACACCTTC. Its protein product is CASYLEGAGGYTF.

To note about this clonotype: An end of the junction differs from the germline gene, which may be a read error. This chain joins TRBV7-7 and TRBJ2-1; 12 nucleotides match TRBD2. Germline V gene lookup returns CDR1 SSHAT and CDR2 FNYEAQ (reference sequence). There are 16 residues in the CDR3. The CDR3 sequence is CASSPNGLAGIHEQFF. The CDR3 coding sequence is TGTGCTAGCAGCCCTAATGGACTAGCGGGAATACATGAGCAGTTCTTC.

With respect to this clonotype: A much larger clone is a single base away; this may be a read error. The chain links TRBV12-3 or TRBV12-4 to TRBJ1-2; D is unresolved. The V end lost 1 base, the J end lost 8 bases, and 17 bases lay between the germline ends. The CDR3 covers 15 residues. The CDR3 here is CASSLVGRRERGYTF. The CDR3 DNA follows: TGTGCCAGCAGTTTAGTGGGCCGGAGGGAACGCGGCTACACCTTC.

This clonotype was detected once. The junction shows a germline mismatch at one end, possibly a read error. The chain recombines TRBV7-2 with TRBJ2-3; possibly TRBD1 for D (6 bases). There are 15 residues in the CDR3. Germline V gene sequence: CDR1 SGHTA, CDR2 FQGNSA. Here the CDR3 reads CASSRDRDTTDAQYF. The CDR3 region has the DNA TGTGCCAGCAGCCGTGACCGGGACACCACAGATGCGCAGTATTTT.

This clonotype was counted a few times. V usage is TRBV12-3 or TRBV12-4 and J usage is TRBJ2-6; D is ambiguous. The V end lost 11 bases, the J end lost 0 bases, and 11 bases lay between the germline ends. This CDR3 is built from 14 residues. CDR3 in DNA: TGTGCCGGAAGACCGAGCTCTGGGGCCAACGTCCTGACTTTC. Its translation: CAGRPSSGANVLTF.

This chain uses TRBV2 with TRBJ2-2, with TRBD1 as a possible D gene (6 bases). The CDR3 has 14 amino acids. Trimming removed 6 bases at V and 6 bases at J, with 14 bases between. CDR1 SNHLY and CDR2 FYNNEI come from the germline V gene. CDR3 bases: TGTGCCAGCAGGCAAGAACAGGGTCCCGGGGAGCTGTTTTTT. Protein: CASRQEQGPGELFF.

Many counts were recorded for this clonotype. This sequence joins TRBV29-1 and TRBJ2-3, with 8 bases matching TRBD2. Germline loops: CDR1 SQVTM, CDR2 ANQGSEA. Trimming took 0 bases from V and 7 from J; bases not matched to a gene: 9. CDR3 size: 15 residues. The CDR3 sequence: CSVEDLSTSGYTQYF. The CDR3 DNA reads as TGCAGCGTTGAAGATCTAAGTACTAGCGGATATACGCAGTATTTT.

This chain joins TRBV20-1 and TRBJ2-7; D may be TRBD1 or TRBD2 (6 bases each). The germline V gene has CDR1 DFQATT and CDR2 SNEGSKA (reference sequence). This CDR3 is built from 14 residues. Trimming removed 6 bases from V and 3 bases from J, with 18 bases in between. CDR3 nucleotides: TGCAGTGCCTACCGGAGGGGGACGGGCTACGAGCAGTACTTC. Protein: CSAYRRGTGYEQYF.

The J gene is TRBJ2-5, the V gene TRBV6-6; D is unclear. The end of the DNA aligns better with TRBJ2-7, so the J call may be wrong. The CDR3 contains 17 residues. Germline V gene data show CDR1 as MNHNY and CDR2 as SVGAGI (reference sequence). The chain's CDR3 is CASSPRGLGVFIPEQYF. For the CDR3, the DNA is TGTGCCAGCAGCCCTCGTGGGTTAGGAGTCTTTATACCCGAGCAGTACTTC.

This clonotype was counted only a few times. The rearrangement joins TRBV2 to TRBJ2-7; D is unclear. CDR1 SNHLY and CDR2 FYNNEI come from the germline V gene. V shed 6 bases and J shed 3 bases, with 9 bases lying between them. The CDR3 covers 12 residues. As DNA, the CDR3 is TGTGCCAGCAGCCCCTTTCACTACGAGCAGTACTTC. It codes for CASSPFHYEQYF.

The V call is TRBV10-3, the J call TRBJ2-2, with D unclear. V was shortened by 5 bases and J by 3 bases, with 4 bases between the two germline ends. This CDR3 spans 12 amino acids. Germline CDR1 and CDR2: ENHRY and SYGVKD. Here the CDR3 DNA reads TGTGCCATCAGTAGCGACACCGGGGAGCTGTTTTTT. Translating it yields CAISSDTGELFF.

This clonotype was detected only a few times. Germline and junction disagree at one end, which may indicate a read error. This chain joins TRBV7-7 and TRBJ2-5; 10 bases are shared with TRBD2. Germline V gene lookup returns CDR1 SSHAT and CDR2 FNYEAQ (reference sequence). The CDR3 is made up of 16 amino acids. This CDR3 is CASSPGLAGAQETQYF. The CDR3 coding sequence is TGTGCTAGCAGCCCCGGTCTAGCGGGAGCTCAAGAGACCCAGTACTTC.

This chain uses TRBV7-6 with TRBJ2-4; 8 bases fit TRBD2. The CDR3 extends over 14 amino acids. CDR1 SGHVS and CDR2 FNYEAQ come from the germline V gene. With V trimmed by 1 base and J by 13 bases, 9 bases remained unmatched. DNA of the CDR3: TGTGCCAGCAGCTTAGAACCGGGACTAGATGAGCAGTACTTC. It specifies CASSLEPGLDEQYF.

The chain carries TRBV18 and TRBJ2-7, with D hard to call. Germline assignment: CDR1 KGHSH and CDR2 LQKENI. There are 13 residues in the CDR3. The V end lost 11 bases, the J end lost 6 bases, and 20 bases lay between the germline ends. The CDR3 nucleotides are TGTGCCCTTGGGGTAACCTCCGTGTGCGAGCAGTACTTC. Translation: CALGVTSVCEQYF.

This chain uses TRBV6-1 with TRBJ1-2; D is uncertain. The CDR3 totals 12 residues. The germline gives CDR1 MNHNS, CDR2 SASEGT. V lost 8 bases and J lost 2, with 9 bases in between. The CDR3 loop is CASATYNYGYTF. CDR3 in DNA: TGTGCCAGCGCAACATACAACTATGGCTACACCTTC.

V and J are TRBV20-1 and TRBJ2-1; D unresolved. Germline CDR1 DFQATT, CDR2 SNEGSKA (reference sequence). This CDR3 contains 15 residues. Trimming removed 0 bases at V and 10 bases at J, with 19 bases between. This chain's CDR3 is CSARDLGRTLREQFF. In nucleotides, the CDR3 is TGCAGTGCTAGAGATCTCGGGCGGACCCTAAGGGAGCAGTTCTTC.

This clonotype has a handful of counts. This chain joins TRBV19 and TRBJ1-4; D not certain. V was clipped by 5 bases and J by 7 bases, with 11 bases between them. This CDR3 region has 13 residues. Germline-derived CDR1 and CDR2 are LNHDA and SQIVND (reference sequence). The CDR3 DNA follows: TGTGCCAGTAGTCTGGGAACGAGTGAAAAACTGTTTTTT. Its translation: CASSLGTSEKLFF.

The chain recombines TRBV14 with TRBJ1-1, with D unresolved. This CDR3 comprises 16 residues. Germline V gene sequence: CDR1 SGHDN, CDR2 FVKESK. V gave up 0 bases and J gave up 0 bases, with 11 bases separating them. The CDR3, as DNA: TGTGCCAGCAGCCAAGAACGTTTGGTCATGAACACTGAAGCTTTCTTT. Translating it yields CASSQERLVMNTEAFF.

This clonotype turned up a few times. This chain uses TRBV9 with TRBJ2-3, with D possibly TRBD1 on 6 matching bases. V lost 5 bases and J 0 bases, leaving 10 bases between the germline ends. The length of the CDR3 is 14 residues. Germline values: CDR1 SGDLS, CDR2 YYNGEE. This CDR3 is CASRGTLSTDTQYF. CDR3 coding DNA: TGTGCCAGCAGGGGGACACTCAGCACAGATACGCAGTATTTT.